A selection of T cell receptor beta chains follows, all from one sample in a study of identical twins. TCRdb reanalysed the 5' RACE reads using MiXCR and keeps one entry per CDR3 protein. Of approximately 530,000 distinct CDR3 sequences listed, about 20% are singletons. This sample also appeared in a second study, on yellow fever vaccine responses in identical twins.

The source material was CD4+ T cells sorted from blood. The receptors were gathered from a woman aged 18-29 years in good health. Both conserved end residues are part of each CDR3. The D gene is left open where the match is weak. Only part of the rows carry a size: once, few, many, or a class if the clone is expanded.

size,D,V,J,CDR3,DNA
.,.,TRBV12-3/TRBV12-4,TRBJ1-5,CASSPQGGSNQPQHF,TGTGCCAGCAGTCCACAGGGAGGAAGCAATCAGCCCCAGCATTTT
.,TRBD2,TRBV3-1,TRBJ2-5,CASSRAGGRQETQYF,TGTGCCAGCAGCCGGGCGGGGGGCAGACAAGAGACCCAGTACTTC
many,TRBD2,TRBV12-3/TRBV12-4,TRBJ2-1,CASSLGGSRNEQFF,TGTGCCAGCAGTTTAGGCGGGAGCCGCAATGAGCAGTTCTTC
.,TRBD1,TRBV12-3/TRBV12-4,TRBJ2-7,CASRYTGGDEQYF,TGTGCCAGCAGATATACAGGGGGCGACGAGCAGTACTTC
few,.,TRBV5-1,TRBJ2-2,CASSYDAGTGELFF,TGCGCCAGCAGCTACGATGCCGGCACCGGGGAGCTGTTTTTT
few,TRBD2,TRBV10-3,TRBJ2-3,CAINPLAASTDTQYF,TGTGCCATCAACCCCCTAGCGGCTAGCACAGATACGCAGTATTTT
few,.,TRBV19,TRBJ2-7,CASSPSQGGSYEQYF,TGTGCCAGTAGCCCAAGTCAGGGGGGTTCCTACGAGCAGTACTTC
.,.,TRBV11-2,TRBJ1-4,CASSKEGVSEKLFF,TGTGCCAGCAGCAAGGAGGGAGTTAGTGAAAAACTGTTTTTT
.,.,TRBV29-1,TRBJ2-7,CSVGLGEEQYF,TGCAGCGTGGGGCTCGGGGAGGAGCAGTACTTC
once,TRBD2,TRBV5-1,TRBJ2-1,CASSPDSGRVNEQFF,TGCGCCTCCTCCCCGGATAGCGGGAGGGTAAATGAGCAGTTCTTC
.,.,TRBV28,TRBJ2-7,CATGQGQPYEQYF,TGTGCCACCGGGCAGGGCCAGCCCTACGAGCAGTACTTC
.,TRBD2,TRBV3-1,TRBJ2-2,CASSLQREGTGELFF,TGTGCCAGCAGCTTGCAGCGGGAGGGAACCGGGGAGCTGTTTTTT
.,.,TRBV6-5,TRBJ1-1,CASSYQTSMNTEAFF,TGTGCCAGCAGTTACCAGACTAGCATGAACACTGAAGCTTTCTTT
many,.,TRBV12-3/TRBV12-4,TRBJ2-5,CASSSGLGETQYF,TGTGCCAGCAGTTCTGGACTTGGAGAGACCCAGTACTTC
many,.,TRBV12-3/TRBV12-4,TRBJ1-1,CASSLSENTEAFF,TGTGCCAGCAGTTTATCCGAGAACACTGAAGCTTTCTTT
few,.,TRBV7-3,TRBJ2-2,CASSSRGSGNTGELFF,TGTGCCAGCAGCTCCCGGGGTAGCGGCAACACCGGGGAGCTGTTTTTT
few,.,TRBV5-1,TRBJ2-1,CASSLSGEAPYNEQFF,TGCGCCAGCAGCTTGTCAGGGGAGGCCCCCTACAATGAGCAGTTCTTC
.,TRBD2,TRBV27,TRBJ2-3,CASSSLLLVLAGDIGAQYF,TGTGCCAGCAGTTCCCTCTTGCTCGTTCTAGCGGGAGATATCGGCGCGCAGTATTTT
.,.,TRBV2,TRBJ1-1,CASRPDSGTEAFF,TGTGCCAGCAGACCCGACTCTGGCACTGAAGCTTTCTTT
.,.,TRBV2,TRBJ2-7,CASSGGPSYEQYF,TGTGCCAGCAGTGGGGGACCGTCTTACGAGCAGTACTTC
.,TRBD1,TRBV5-5,TRBJ2-1,CASSLAGQGSGEQFF,TGTGCCAGCAGCTTGGCGGGACAGGGGTCAGGTGAGCAGTTCTTC
.,TRBD2,TRBV25-1,TRBJ2-1,CASSPGLAGGFEQFF,TGTGCCAGCAGCCCTGGACTAGCGGGGGGGTTTGAGCAGTTCTTC
.,TRBD2,TRBV27,TRBJ2-4,CASSSLATRGDIQYF,TGTGCCAGCAGTTCTCTAGCCACCCGGGGGGACATTCAGTACTTC
.,.,TRBV9,TRBJ1-4,CASSPRGGWDEKLFF,TGTGCCAGCAGCCCACGGGGAGGGTGGGATGAAAAACTGTTTTTT
few,TRBD2,TRBV4-1,TRBJ2-7,CASSRTSGSNEQYF,TGCGCCAGCAGCAGGACTAGCGGGAGCAACGAGCAGTACTTC
few,.,TRBV12-3/TRBV12-4,TRBJ1-2,CASSQQGHYGYTF,TGTGCCAGCAGTCAACAGGGTCACTATGGCTACACCTTC
few,TRBD2,TRBV24-1,TRBJ2-2,CATRGGINTGELFF,TGTGCCACGCGGGGGGGCATTAACACCGGGGAGCTGTTTTTT
.,TRBD2,TRBV12-3/TRBV12-4,TRBJ2-3,CASSLVAGTSGSLADTQYF,TGTGCCAGCAGTTTAGTGGCAGGGACTAGCGGGAGTTTGGCAGATACGCAGTATTTT
once,TRBD1,TRBV5-4,TRBJ2-5,CASSSSDGQGIKTQYF,TGTGCCAGCAGCTCAAGCGATGGACAGGGGATAAAGACCCAGTACTTC
many,.,TRBV5-1,TRBJ2-2,CASSLVGATGELFF,TGCGCCAGCAGCTTGGTAGGAGCCACCGGGGAGCTGTTTTTT
.,.,TRBV2,TRBJ2-2,CASSAEALVGELFF,TGTGCCAGCAGTGCTGAGGCGCTCGTCGGGGAGCTGTTTTTT
.,TRBD2,TRBV5-1,TRBJ2-2,CASSLGSSGTTGELFF,TGCGCCAGCAGCTTGGGTTCTAGCGGGACTACCGGGGAGCTGTTTTTT
few,.,TRBV7-9,TRBJ1-1,CASSLEITGGRNTEAFF,TGTGCCAGCAGCTTAGAGATCACTGGGGGGAGGAACACTGAAGCTTTCTTT
few,.,TRBV12-3/TRBV12-4,TRBJ2-1,CASRRDSSNEQFF,TGTGCCAGCAGGCGGGACTCCTCTAATGAGCAGTTCTTC
.,TRBD1,TRBV6-1,TRBJ2-1,CASRRDRSHEQFF,TGTGCCAGCCGCCGGGACAGGTCCCATGAGCAGTTCTTC
.,.,TRBV12-3/TRBV12-4,TRBJ2-1,CASSLDVGGEQFF,TGTGCCAGCAGTCTTGACGTGGGGGGTGAGCAGTTCTTC
few,.,TRBV6-1,TRBJ1-1,CASSQSLKMNTEAFF,TGTGCCAGCAGCCAAAGCCTGAAGATGAACACTGAAGCTTTCTTT
.,TRBD1,TRBV10-2,TRBJ2-1,CASRPSGQGFNEQFF,TGCGCCAGCAGACCCTCAGGACAGGGGTTCAATGAGCAGTTCTTC
few,TRBD1,TRBV6-2/TRBV6-3,TRBJ2-4,CASSPGTGKNIQYF,TGTGCCAGCAGTCCCGGGACAGGGAAAAACATTCAGTACTTC
few,.,TRBV12-3/TRBV12-4,TRBJ2-3,CASAIGTRGTDTQYF,TGTGCCTCAGCGATAGGGACTCGGGGCACAGATACGCAGTATTTT
.,.,TRBV7-2,TRBJ2-3,CASSLMGGLSTDTQYF,TGTGCCAGCAGCTTAATGGGGGGGCTTAGCACAGATACGCAGTATTTT
few,.,TRBV19,TRBJ1-4,CASSAVGGNEKLFF,TGTGCCAGTAGTGCAGTCGGGGGTAATGAAAAACTGTTTTTT
.,TRBD1,TRBV7-2,TRBJ2-3,CASRLQGGGTDTQYF,TGTGCCAGCAGGCTACAGGGGGGTGGCACAGATACGCAGTATTTT
.,TRBD1,TRBV12-3/TRBV12-4,TRBJ1-1,CASSSPGQIHTEAFF,TGTGCCAGCAGTTCCCCGGGACAGATTCACACTGAAGCTTTCTTT
.,.,TRBV12-3/TRBV12-4,TRBJ2-1,CASSLGLKVGEQFF,TGTGCCAGCAGTTTGGGACTGAAGGTCGGTGAGCAGTTCTTC